Given below is one TCR beta chain in context. No antigen is known for it. Sequencing used immunoSEQ multiplex PCR; TCRdb keeps in-frame clones, though not all of them. The sample lists approximately 61,000 clones, approximately 92% occurring once. This sample is drawn from a study of PD-1 blockade in classical Hodgkin lymphoma. Brentuximab vedotin exposure varied among the patients, all of whom had relapsed after autologous stem cell transplantation. Regarding the study as a whole: When nivolumab was started under 1 year after ASCT, patients were excluded.

Per germline, CDR1 GTSNPN and CDR2 SVGIG (reference sequence). Trimming removed 4 bases at V and 4 bases at J, with 7 bases between. There are 11 residues in the CDR3. The receptor comes from a human donor with classical Hodgkin lymphoma. This chain links TRBV30 with TRBJ2-5; D is unclear. Sample: peripheral blood mononuclear cells (PBMCs), taken at baseline. This CDR3 reads CAWKSRETQYF. CDR3 DNA: TGTGCCTGGAAGTCTAGAGAGACCCAGTACTTC.